The 23 T cell receptor beta chains reported below all come from one sample, sequenced in a study of CD8 T cells in ankylosing spondylitis. MiXCR was run by TCRdb on the 5' RACE reads, yielding one entry per CDR3 protein. The table records under 300,000 distinct CDR3 sequences, around a tenth of them present only once. The specimen sequenced was blood, either unsorted or a sorted T cell fraction (not recorded which). The receptors were sampled from a male donor with ankylosing spondylitis or in good health (not recorded which).

This clonotype was counted between two and nine times. V usage is TRBV7-8 and J usage is TRBJ2-7; D possibly corresponds to TRBD1 (6 bases). V lost 4 bases, J lost 5 bases, and 15 bases lay in between. The CDR3 has 14 residues. Germline values: CDR1 SGHVS, CDR2 FQNEAQ. The CDR3 nucleotides are TGTGCCAGCAGCTCATTACAGGGTTTCCACGAGCAGTACTTC. This translates into CASSSLQGFHEQYF.

This clonotype has at least ten counts. The chain combines TRBV6-5 with TRBJ2-3; tentatively, D is TRBD1 or TRBD2 (5 bases each). Trimming shortened V by 2 bases and J by 0 bases, and 18 bases separated the two germline ends. Germline V lookup: CDR1 MNHEY, CDR2 SVGAGI. This CDR3 region has 18 residues. CDR3 in DNA: TGTGCCAGCAGTTACCAGAGACCGGGACGAATTAGCACAGATACGCAGTATTTT. Translation gives CASSYQRPGRISTDTQYF.

This chain uses TRBV5-1 with TRBJ1-3; TRBD1 aligns across 7 bases. J was trimmed by 6 bases and V by 4 bases; bases with no gene match: 7. This CDR3 spans 14 amino acids. Germline V CDR1 and CDR2: SGHRS, YFSETQ. CDR3 region: CASSPGTALNTIYF. DNA of the CDR3: TGCGCCAGCAGCCCTGGGACAGCCTTAAACACCATATATTTT.

This clonotype was recorded many times. The genes are TRBV12-3 or TRBV12-4 and TRBJ2-5; perhaps D is TRBD1 or TRBD2 (5 bases each). The CDR3 sequence is 14 residues long. Trimming left V 5 bases short and J 5 bases short, with 15 bases between. CDR3 DNA: TGTGCCAGCAGTCAAGCCGGGACCGGGGAGACCCAGTACTTC. It specifies CASSQAGTGETQYF.

The chain links TRBV5-6 to TRBJ1-2, with TRBD1 as a possible D gene (6 bases). This CDR3 region has 14 residues. Germline-derived CDR1 and CDR2 are SGHDT and YYEEEE. The ends were cut back, 0 bases at V and 2 bases at J, with 8 bases in the middle. The CDR3 region is CASSLGTANYGYTF. The CDR3 nucleotides read TGTGCCAGCAGCTTGGGGACAGCAAACTATGGCTACACCTTC.

Only a few counts were recorded for this clonotype. The chain couples TRBV5-5 to TRBJ1-1; D is ambiguous. Trimming removed 6 bases at V and 7 bases at J, with 13 bases between. Germline CDR1 reads SGHKS; CDR2 reads YYEKEE (reference sequence). CDR3 length: 12 residues. The CDR3 nucleotides read TGTGCCAGCACCCTCACCGGAGGTGAAGCTTTCTTT. Translating gives CASTLTGGEAFF. Filled out from reference TRBV5-5 and TRBJ1-1, the complete variable domain reads DAGVTQSPTHLIKTRGQQVTLRCSPISGHKSVSWYQQVLGQGPQFIFQYYEKEERGRGNFPDRFSARQFPNYSSELNVNALLLGDSALYLCASTLTGGEAFFGQGTRLTVV.

This clonotype was recorded many times. The gene calls are TRBV20-1 and TRBJ2-7; 7 bases align to TRBD2. This CDR3 comprises 14 residues. V lost 6 bases and J lost 0; bases outside the gene matches: 8. Germline assignment: CDR1 DFQATT and CDR2 SNEGSKA (reference sequence). In DNA, the CDR3 is TGCAGTGCCCGAACTAGCGCGAGCTCCTACGAGCAGTACTTC. This codes for CSARTSASSYEQYF.

This chain joins TRBV7-9 and TRBJ2-3; D is uncertain. The V gene's germline CDR1 is SEHNR and CDR2 FQNEAQ (reference sequence). V shed 5 bases and J shed 2 bases, with 20 bases lying between them. The CDR3 loop spans 17 amino acids. CDR3 protein: CASSAIAGQPNTDTQYF. The DNA for the CDR3 is TGTGCCAGCAGCGCGATAGCAGGCCAACCTAACACAGATACGCAGTATTTT.

This clonotype was seen many times. The chain joins TRBV5-1 to TRBJ1-3; 9 nucleotides line up with TRBD1. Germline V gene data show CDR1 as SGHRS and CDR2 as YFSETQ. CDR3 size: 16 residues. The V and J ends lost 4 bases and 0 bases, in that order; junction bases with no gene match: 5. As DNA, the CDR3 is TGCGCCAGCAGCAGGACAGGGGAACACTCTGGAAACACCATATATTTT. Translation gives CASSRTGEHSGNTIYF.

The chain carries TRBV2 and TRBJ2-7; D unclear. With 5 bases removed from V and 7 bases from J, the gap between germline ends came to 18 bases. This CDR3 spans 14 amino acids. The germline V gene encodes CDR1 SNHLY and CDR2 FYNNEI. In DNA, the CDR3 is TGTGCCAGCAGTCGCCAATACTCAACGACAGAGCAGTACTTC. Its protein product is CASSRQYSTTEQYF.

This chain links TRBV15 with TRBJ2-7; tentative D call: TRBD2 (5 bases). The germline V gene has CDR1 LNHNV and CDR2 YYDKDF (reference sequence). This CDR3 has 17 amino acids. V shed 5 bases and J shed 1 base, with 21 bases lying between them. CDR3 sequence: CATSGLARQDESYEQYF. The CDR3 DNA reads as TGTGCCACCAGCGGATTAGCGCGGCAGGACGAATCCTACGAGCAGTACTTC.

This clonotype was detected many times. The chain employs TRBV30 and TRBJ2-7, with unresolved D. Between the trimmed V and J ends, which lost 2 bases and 3 bases, there was a span of 8 bases. Germline V gives CDR1 GTSNPN, CDR2 SVGIG (reference sequence). The CDR3 consists of 12 residues. The CDR3 sequence is CAWSRVGYEQYF. In DNA form, the CDR3 reads TGTGCCTGGAGTCGGGTTGGCTACGAGCAGTACTTC.

In its sample, this clonotype was seen a few times. The genes are TRBV6-2 or TRBV6-3 and TRBJ2-2; D is unclear. This CDR3 region has 13 residues. With 5 bases removed from V and 5 bases from J, the gap between germline ends came to 9 bases. Germline V gene data show CDR1 as MNHEY and CDR2 as SVGEGT. The CDR3 region has the DNA TGTGCCAGCAGTCCCACCCGAACCGGGGAGCTGTTTTTT. Residues: CASSPTRTGELFF.

This clonotype occurred a few times. V usage is TRBV19 and J usage is TRBJ1-5; 7 bases agree with TRBD1. Germline values: CDR1 LNHDA, CDR2 SQIVND (reference sequence). CDR3 size: 16 residues. The V and J ends lost 4 bases and 0 bases, in that order; junction bases with no gene match: 6. The CDR3 sequence: CASSNGQVFSNQPQHF. The CDR3 DNA follows: TGTGCCAGTAGTAACGGACAGGTTTTTAGCAATCAGCCCCAGCATTTT. The full variable domain, its missing parts supplied by reference TRBV19 and TRBJ1-5, is DGGITQSPKYLFRKEGQNVTLSCEQNLNHDAMYWYRQDPGQGLRLIYYSQIVNDFQKGDIAEGYSVSREKKESFPLTVTSAQKNPTAFYLCASSNGQVFSNQPQHFGDGTRLSIL.

This clonotype came up many times. For the CDR3, the DNA is TGTGCCAGCAGCGAGACAGTCCCCGGGGAGCTGTTTTTT. Protein: CASSETVPGELFF. V usage is TRBV9 and J usage is TRBJ2-2; TRBD1 might be the D (5 bases). The germline V gene encodes CDR1 SGDLS and CDR2 YYNGEE. The CDR3 spans 13 residues. V was shortened by 3 bases and J by 6 bases, with 9 bases between the two germline ends.

Regarding this clonotype: At one boundary the junction diverges from the germline segment, which might be a read error. The chain combines TRBV12-5 with TRBJ2-1; 10 nucleotides align to TRBD2. The CDR3 loop spans 17 amino acids. The germline CDR1 and CDR2 sequences are LGHNT and FRNRAP. CDR3 nucleotides: TGTGCTAGTGGTTTGTTACTAGCGGGAAGATCCTACAATGCGCAGTTCTTC. Amino acids: CASGLLLAGRSYNAQFF.

The chain joins TRBV29-1 to TRBJ2-1; no definite D call. Germline V gene data show CDR1 as SQVTM and CDR2 as ANQGSEA. V was trimmed by 7 bases and J by 0 bases, leaving 10 bases between them. The CDR3 loop spans 13 amino acids. The CDR3 region is CSAPESSYNEQFF. The CDR3, as DNA: TGCAGCGCGCCTGAGAGCTCCTACAATGAGCAGTTCTTC.

This clonotype came up many times. The chain combines TRBV5-1 with TRBJ1-2; D perhaps matches TRBD1 (5 bases). This CDR3 comprises 16 residues. Germline-derived CDR1 and CDR2 are SGHRS and YFSETQ. Trimming pared 3 bases from V and 4 bases from J, leaving 19 bases between. The DNA of the CDR3 is TGCGCCAGCAGCTCATCTGGGGGACGGCACCTCTATGGCTACACCTTC. It translates to CASSSSGGRHLYGYTF.

The chain has TRBV19 and TRBJ2-2; D gene unclear. The CDR3 runs 14 residues. Germline-derived CDR1 and CDR2 are LNHDA and SQIVND (reference sequence). Deletions cut 5 bases from V and 4 bases from J, with 11 bases between. CDR3 residues: CASSVQAGTGELFF. The DNA of the CDR3 is TGTGCCAGTAGTGTTCAGGCAGGCACCGGGGAGCTGTTTTTT.

Ten or more counts support this clonotype. V usage is TRBV20-1 and J usage is TRBJ2-2, with TRBD2 identical over 11 bases. Per germline, CDR1 DFQATT and CDR2 SNEGSKA (reference sequence). This CDR3 is 17 amino acids long. The V and J ends lost 2 bases and 7 bases, in that order; junction bases with no gene match: 12. CDR3 sequence: CSARPILAGELGGELFF. CDR3 DNA sequence: TGCAGTGCTAGACCCATACTAGCGGGAGAACTTGGCGGGGAGCTGTTTTTT.

This clonotype was seen ten or more times. The chain is built from TRBV5-5 and TRBJ2-7, with TRBD2 as a possible D gene (6 bases). V was clipped by 0 bases and J by 11 bases, with 9 bases between them. This CDR3 comprises 11 residues. Per germline, CDR1 SGHKS and CDR2 YYEKEE (reference sequence). The CDR3 bases are TGTGCCAGCAGCTTGGTTGGAGGGGAGTACTTC. As protein: CASSLVGGEYF.

The V and J genes are TRBV30 and TRBJ1-5, with unresolved D. The CDR3 consists of 12 residues. Looked up from germline, CDR1 is GTSNPN and CDR2 is SVGIG (reference sequence). V was pared by 0 bases and J by 6 bases, with 6 bases between. CDR3 amino acids: CAWSVPVQPQHF. CDR3 DNA: TGTGCCTGGAGTGTACCCGTTCAGCCCCAGCATTTT.

This clonotype has only a few counts. This chain connects TRBV11-2 to TRBJ2-4; D is uncertain. The CDR3 runs to 15 residues. V gave up 1 base and J gave up 2 bases, with 9 bases separating them. In germline, CDR1 is SGHAT, CDR2 FQNNGV. CDR3 amino acids: CASSLGPEPKNIQYF. CDR3 in DNA: TGTGCCAGCAGCTTAGGGCCGGAGCCCAAAAACATTCAGTACTTC.